The 24 T cell receptor beta chains in this list originate from one sample, sequenced in a study of spatial heterogeneity in lung cancer. One entry per CDR3 protein, called by TCRdb with MiXCR from the 5' RACE reads. The sample lists almost 75,000 distinct CDR3 sequences, more than 10% seen once, with about 7.1% in the top ten. The time point here: sample taken at primary tumor resection. The sequenced material consisted of unsorted whole RNA from tumor, nontumor lung or frozen PBMC. The sequencing used PBMCs, collected at surgery. Receptor source: a male donor with early-stage non-small cell lung cancer.

The chain combines TRBV5-1 with TRBJ2-7; D remains unclear. This CDR3 spans 13 amino acids. Trimming removed 2 bases from V and 1 base from J, with 7 bases in between. Germline V CDR1 and CDR2: SGHRS, YFSETQ. CDR3 protein: CASSFYRSYEQYF. The DNA of the CDR3 is TGCGCCAGCAGCTTTTATAGGTCCTACGAGCAGTACTTC.

There are a few counts of this clonotype. The V call is TRBV6-6, the J call TRBJ1-2; 7 nucleotides align to TRBD1. Germline loops: CDR1 MNHNY, CDR2 SVGAGI (reference sequence). V trimming: 2 bases; J trimming: 7 bases; junction bases outside the gene matches: 13. The length of the CDR3 is 16 residues. CDR3 DNA: TGTGCCAGCAGTTACGCCGGACAGGCCCTGGGAGGTGGCTACACCTTC. Translating it yields CASSYAGQALGGGYTF.

V usage is TRBV2 and J usage is TRBJ2-4; the match to TRBD1 covers 10 bases. With 7 bases clipped from V and 0 bases from J, the junction kept 6 bases outside the gene matches. Germline V gene lookup returns CDR1 SNHLY and CDR2 FYNNEI. The CDR3 length is 16 residues. CDR3 protein: CASTPTGGKAKNIQYF. The CDR3 DNA reads TGTGCCAGCACTCCGACAGGGGGCAAAGCCAAAAACATTCAGTACTTC. Filled out from reference TRBV2 and TRBJ2-4, the complete variable domain reads EPEVTQTPSHQVTQMGQEVILRCVPISNHLYFYWYRQILGQKVEFLVSFYNNEISEKSEIFDDQFSVERPDGSNFTLKIRSTKLEDSAMYFCASTPTGGKAKNIQYFGAGTRLSVL.

The rearrangement uses TRBV12-3 or TRBV12-4 and TRBJ2-7, with D maybe TRBD1 (5 bases). Trimming left V 6 bases short and J 1 base short, with 16 bases between. This CDR3 has 15 amino acids. Written as DNA, the CDR3 is TGTGCCAGCAGCGGCACAGGTTCCCCTTCCTACGAGCAGTACTTC. The encoded protein is CASSGTGSPSYEQYF.

This clonotype came up many times. The gene calls are TRBV6-2 or TRBV6-3 and TRBJ1-1; TRBD1 matches 8 bases. Germline V gene lookup returns CDR1 MNHEY and CDR2 SVGEGT. This CDR3 comprises 13 residues. The junction had 6 bases not matched to a gene; V was cut back by 7 bases and J by 5 bases. The CDR3 DNA follows: TGTGCCAGCATCGACAGGGGAAAGACTGAAGCTTTCTTT. This translates into CASIDRGKTEAFF.

The V gene is TRBV9, the J gene TRBJ2-7; TRBD1 matches at 7 bases. Germline V gene data show CDR1 as SGDLS and CDR2 as YYNGEE. V trimming: 1 base; J trimming: 3 bases; junction bases outside the gene matches: 7. The CDR3 contains 15 residues. CDR3 loop: CASSVKTGYGYEQYF. The CDR3 coding sequence is TGTGCCAGCAGCGTAAAGACAGGGTACGGCTACGAGCAGTACTTC.

There are a few counts of this clonotype. V usage is TRBV28 and J usage is TRBJ2-5, with a tentative D call TRBD1 (6 bases). V gave up 6 bases and J gave up 4 bases, with 21 bases separating them. Germline V CDR1 and CDR2: MDHEN, SYDVKM. The CDR3 contains 16 residues. The CDR3 is CASSDTPGASGETQYF. In nucleotides, the CDR3 is TGTGCCAGCAGCGATACCCCAGGGGCTTCGGGAGAGACCCAGTACTTC.

This chain joins TRBV9 and TRBJ2-7; no definite D call. V lost 4 bases, J lost 2 bases, and 13 bases lay in between. The CDR3 totals 14 residues. CDR1 is SGDLS and CDR2 is YYNGEE in the germline V gene. The CDR3: CASSPSGRTYEQYF. The CDR3 region has the DNA TGTGCCAGCAGCCCGAGTGGAAGAACCTACGAGCAGTACTTC.

This clonotype has a count of ten or more. CDR3 nucleotide sequence: TGTGCCAGCAGCGTAGACGGGTTTGGCTACAATGAGCAGTTCTTC. It codes for CASSVDGFGYNEQFF. This rearrangement joins TRBV9 to TRBJ2-1; no reliable D call. The CDR3 is 15 amino acids. Between the trimmed V and J ends, which lost 0 bases and 3 bases, there was a span of 10 bases. Looked up from germline, CDR1 is SGDLS and CDR2 is YYNGEE.

The chain is built from TRBV9 and TRBJ2-7, with TRBD1 matching over 8 bases. Germline V gives CDR1 SGDLS, CDR2 YYNGEE. V was pared by 3 bases and J by 1 base, with 3 bases of the junction left unmatched. The CDR3 has 14 amino acids. The CDR3 is CASSGDRSSYEQYF. CDR3 DNA sequence: TGTGCCAGCAGCGGGGACAGGAGTTCCTACGAGCAGTACTTC.

This chain uses TRBV6-5 with TRBJ2-3; D is perhaps TRBD1 (5 bases). Deletions cut 5 bases from V and 3 bases from J, with 9 bases between. Germline CDR1 reads MNHEY; CDR2 reads SVGAGI. This CDR3 has 13 residues. For the CDR3, the DNA is TGTGCCAGCAGTATCCCAGGGACAGATACGCAGTATTTT. It specifies CASSIPGTDTQYF.

The chain joins TRBV3-1 to TRBJ1-5; TRBD1 is a possible D gene (5 bases). The CDR3 runs to 16 residues. The germline V gene has CDR1 LGHDT and CDR2 YNNKEL (reference sequence). Trimming left V 0 bases short and J 3 bases short, with 12 bases between. The CDR3 loop is CASSQDLGRDNQPQHF. The CDR3 DNA is TGTGCCAGCAGCCAAGACCTAGGCAGGGACAATCAGCCCCAGCATTTT.

This clonotype was recorded a few times. The V call is TRBV19, the J call TRBJ2-7; D unclear. The CDR3 contains 13 residues. Trimming removed 10 bases from V and 4 bases from J, with 17 bases in between. Germline CDR1 is LNHDA and CDR2 is SQIVND (reference sequence). The CDR3 sequence is CAISTGFGYEQYF. The CDR3 DNA follows: TGTGCCATCTCGACCGGATTCGGTTACGAGCAGTACTTC.

The chain uses TRBV20-1 and TRBJ2-1; the match to TRBD2 covers 11 bases. V dropped 3 bases and J dropped 7; count of bases not matched to a gene: 20. Germline CDR1 reads DFQATT; CDR2 reads SNEGSKA (reference sequence). The length of the CDR3 is 19 residues. DNA for the CDR3: TGCAGTGCTAGTTTAGCGGGAGGGCCATTCGGATTGGGACTGAATGAGCAGTTCTTC. Its protein product is CSASLAGGPFGLGLNEQFF.

In its sample, this clonotype was seen many times. The chain carries TRBV5-5 and TRBJ1-1, with D possibly matching TRBD1 (6 bases). The CDR3 is 15 residues long. The germline V and J ends were trimmed by 1 base and 2 bases, with 12 bases remaining between them. Germline V gene data show CDR1 as SGHKS and CDR2 as YYEKEE (reference sequence). CDR3 amino acids: CASSLIPQGNTEAFF. The CDR3 DNA reads TGTGCCAGCAGCTTGATCCCACAGGGAAACACTGAAGCTTTCTTT.

This clonotype has just a few counts. This chain connects TRBV10-3 to TRBJ2-2; unclear D gene. Per germline, CDR1 ENHRY and CDR2 SYGVKD. The V gene lost 6 bases and the J gene lost 6 bases, with 11 bases spanning the gap. This CDR3 is 13 amino acids long. This chain's CDR3 is CAIRGIYAGELFF. CDR3 bases: TGTGCCATCAGGGGTATTTACGCCGGGGAGCTGTTTTTT.

This clonotype was observed a handful of times. The chain employs TRBV11-2 and TRBJ2-7; D is possibly TRBD2 (6 bases). In germline, CDR1 is SGHAT, CDR2 FQNNGV. The CDR3 is 14 residues long. Between the trimmed V and J ends, which lost 1 base and 7 bases, there was a span of 14 bases. The CDR3, as DNA: TGTGCCAGCAGCTTAGGTCGGACCCGGGGGGAGCAGTACTTC. This gives the protein CASSLGRTRGEQYF.

This clonotype was seen more than once but under ten times. J is TRBJ1-3 and V is TRBV7-9, with D possibly being TRBD1 (5 bases). The CDR3 contains 14 residues. With 1 base removed from V and 7 bases from J, the gap between germline ends came to 11 bases. Germline V lookup: CDR1 SEHNR, CDR2 FQNEAQ (reference sequence). The CDR3 sequence: CASSLDQGSNTIYF. The CDR3 DNA reads TGTGCCAGCAGCTTAGATCAGGGCAGCAACACCATATATTTT. The whole variable domain, remainder taken from reference TRBV7-9 and TRBJ1-3, is DTGVSQNPRHKITKRGQNVTFRCDPISEHNRLYWYRQTLGQGPEFLTYFQNEAQLEKSRLLSDRFSAERPKGSFSTLEIQRTEQGDSAMYLCASSLDQGSNTIYFGEGSWLTVV.

This clonotype was detected only a few times. This chain connects TRBV4-1 to TRBJ1-1; a weak D match, TRBD1 (5 bases). V was trimmed by 4 bases and J by 0 bases, leaving 9 bases between them. Germline V gene data show CDR1 as MGHRA and CDR2 as YSYEKL. This CDR3 has 14 amino acids. In DNA, the CDR3 is TGCGCCAGCAGCCGAGAGACAGTGAACACTGAAGCTTTCTTT. Amino acids: CASSRETVNTEAFF.

J is TRBJ2-3 and V is TRBV19; 12 nucleotides line up with TRBD2. CDR3 length: 16 amino acids. V gave up 4 bases and J gave up 4 bases; unmatched junction bases: 6. Germline-derived CDR1 and CDR2 are LNHDA and SQIVND (reference sequence). CDR3 in amino acids: CASSTRLAGEADTQYF. The CDR3 nucleotides read TGTGCCAGTAGTACCAGACTAGCGGGAGAGGCAGATACGCAGTATTTT.

This rearrangement joins TRBV4-1 to TRBJ2-7; 9 bases are shared with TRBD2. This CDR3 comprises 15 residues. J gave up 0 bases and V 5 bases, and 5 bases lay outside the gene matches. The germline V gene has CDR1 MGHRA and CDR2 YSYEKL. Written as DNA, the CDR3 is TGCGCCAGCAGCTACCTTAGCGGGAGCTCCTACGAGCAGTACTTC. It translates to CASSYLSGSSYEQYF.

The V and J genes are TRBV20-1 and TRBJ1-1, with 8 bases aligning to TRBD1. The CDR3 runs 14 residues. Germline lookup yields CDR1 DFQATT and CDR2 SNEGSKA (reference sequence). With 0 bases clipped from V and 4 bases from J, the junction kept 4 bases outside the gene matches. The CDR3 region is CSARDRTGSTEAFF. The CDR3 coding sequence is TGCAGTGCTAGAGATAGGACAGGGAGCACTGAAGCTTTCTTT.

The chain combines TRBV24-1 with TRBJ2-3; weak D call: TRBD1 (6 bases). V was clipped by 4 bases and J by 1 base, with 8 bases between them. The CDR3 is 14 amino acids. CDR1 and CDR2 from the germline V gene are KGHDR and SFDVKD. The CDR3 nucleotides read TGTGCCACCAGTGAAGGGGGAGGCACAGATACGCAGTATTTT. Encoded protein: CATSEGGGTDTQYF.

Ten or more counts support this clonotype. This rearrangement joins TRBV24-1 to TRBJ2-4; possibly TRBD1 for D (6 bases). V lost 4 bases and J lost 6, with 12 bases in between. The CDR3 length is 14 residues. Germline CDR1 is KGHDR and CDR2 is SFDVKD. The CDR3 spells CATSDSQGPNIQYF. The CDR3, as DNA: TGTGCCACCAGTGACTCACAGGGCCCAAACATTCAGTACTTC.